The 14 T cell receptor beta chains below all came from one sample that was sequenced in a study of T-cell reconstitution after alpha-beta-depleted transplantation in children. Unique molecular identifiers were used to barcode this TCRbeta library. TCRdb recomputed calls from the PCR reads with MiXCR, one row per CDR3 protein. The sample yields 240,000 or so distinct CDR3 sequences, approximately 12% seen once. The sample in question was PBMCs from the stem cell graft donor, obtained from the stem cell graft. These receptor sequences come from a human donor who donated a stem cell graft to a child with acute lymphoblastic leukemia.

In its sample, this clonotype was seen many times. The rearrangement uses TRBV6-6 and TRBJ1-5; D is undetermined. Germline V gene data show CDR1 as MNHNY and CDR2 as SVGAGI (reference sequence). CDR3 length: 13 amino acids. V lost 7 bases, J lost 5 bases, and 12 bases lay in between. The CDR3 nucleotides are TGTGCCAGCAAAGGGCCCGGTGATCAGCCCCAGCATTTT. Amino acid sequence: CASKGPGDQPQHF.

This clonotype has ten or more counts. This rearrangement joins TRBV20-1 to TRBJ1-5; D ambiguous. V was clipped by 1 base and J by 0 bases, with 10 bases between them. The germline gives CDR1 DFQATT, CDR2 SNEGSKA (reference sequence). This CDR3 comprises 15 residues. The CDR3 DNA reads TGCAGTGCTAGAGCACCGGGTTATAGCAATCAGCCCCAGCATTTT. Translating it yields CSARAPGYSNQPQHF.

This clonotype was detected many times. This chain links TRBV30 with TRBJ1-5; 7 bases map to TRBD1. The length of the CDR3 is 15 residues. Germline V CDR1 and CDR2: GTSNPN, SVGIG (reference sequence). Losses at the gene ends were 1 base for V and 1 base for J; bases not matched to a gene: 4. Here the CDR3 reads CAWSATGLSNQPQHF. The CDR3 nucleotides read TGTGCCTGGAGTGCGACAGGGCTGAGCAATCAGCCCCAGCATTTT.

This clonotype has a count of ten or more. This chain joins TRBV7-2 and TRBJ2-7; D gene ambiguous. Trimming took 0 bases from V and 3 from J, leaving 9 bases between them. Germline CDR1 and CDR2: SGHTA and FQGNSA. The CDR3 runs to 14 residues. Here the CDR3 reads CASSLATANYEQYF. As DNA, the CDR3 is TGTGCCAGCAGCTTAGCCACGGCAAACTACGAGCAGTACTTC.

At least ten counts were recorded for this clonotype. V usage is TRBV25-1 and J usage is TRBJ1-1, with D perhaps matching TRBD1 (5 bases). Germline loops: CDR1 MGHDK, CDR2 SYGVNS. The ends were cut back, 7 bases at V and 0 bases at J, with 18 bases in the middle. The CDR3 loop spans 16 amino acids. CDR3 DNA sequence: TGTGCCAGCAAAAAGGGCGGGACGGTCATGAACACTGAAGCTTTCTTT. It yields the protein CASKKGGTVMNTEAFF.

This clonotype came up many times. CDR3 amino acids: CASSPDIEYNEQFF. DNA of the CDR3: TGTGCCAGCAGCCCGGACATAGAATACAATGAGCAGTTCTTC. The chain recombines TRBV7-2 with TRBJ2-1; possible D gene TRBD1, 5 bases. V was shortened by 5 bases and J by 4 bases, with 12 bases between the two germline ends. The CDR3 is made up of 14 amino acids. The germline V gene has CDR1 SGHTA and CDR2 FQGNSA.

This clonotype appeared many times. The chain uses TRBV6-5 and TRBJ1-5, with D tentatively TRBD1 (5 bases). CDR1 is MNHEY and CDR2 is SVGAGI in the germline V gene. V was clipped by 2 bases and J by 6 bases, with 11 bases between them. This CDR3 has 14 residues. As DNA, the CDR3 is TGTGCCAGCAGTTACGGGCAGGGCGGTCAGCCCCAGCATTTT. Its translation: CASSYGQGGQPQHF.

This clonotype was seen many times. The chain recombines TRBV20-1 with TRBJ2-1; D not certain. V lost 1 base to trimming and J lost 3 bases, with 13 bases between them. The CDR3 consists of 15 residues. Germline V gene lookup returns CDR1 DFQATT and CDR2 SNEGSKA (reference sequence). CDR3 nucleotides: TGCAGTGCTAGAGTACTCACCCTGGACTACAATGAGCAGTTCTTC. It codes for CSARVLTLDYNEQFF.

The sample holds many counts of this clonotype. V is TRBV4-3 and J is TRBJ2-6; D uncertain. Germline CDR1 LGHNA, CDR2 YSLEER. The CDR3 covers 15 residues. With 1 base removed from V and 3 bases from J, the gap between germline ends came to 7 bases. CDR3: CASSQAGFGANVLTF. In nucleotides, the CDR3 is TGCGCCAGCAGCCAAGCAGGCTTTGGGGCCAACGTCCTGACTTTC.

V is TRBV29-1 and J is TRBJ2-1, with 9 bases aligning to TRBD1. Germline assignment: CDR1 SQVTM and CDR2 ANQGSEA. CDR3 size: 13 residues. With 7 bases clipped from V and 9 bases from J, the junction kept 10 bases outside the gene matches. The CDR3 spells CSADPQGAGEQFF. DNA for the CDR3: TGCAGCGCCGACCCACAGGGGGCAGGTGAGCAGTTCTTC.

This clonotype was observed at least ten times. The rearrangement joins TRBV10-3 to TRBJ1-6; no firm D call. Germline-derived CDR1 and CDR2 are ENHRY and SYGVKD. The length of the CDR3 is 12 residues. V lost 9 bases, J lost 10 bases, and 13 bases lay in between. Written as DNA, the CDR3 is TGTGCCATAGGACCGCGGGAATCACCCCTCCACTTT. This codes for CAIGPRESPLHF.

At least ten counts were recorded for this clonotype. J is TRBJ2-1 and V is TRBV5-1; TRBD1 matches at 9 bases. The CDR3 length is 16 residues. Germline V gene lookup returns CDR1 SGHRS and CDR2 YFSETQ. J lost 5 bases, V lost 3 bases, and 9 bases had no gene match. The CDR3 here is CASSSGGTGPHNEQFF. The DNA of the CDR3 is TGCGCCAGCAGCTCGGGTGGGACAGGGCCCCACAATGAGCAGTTCTTC.

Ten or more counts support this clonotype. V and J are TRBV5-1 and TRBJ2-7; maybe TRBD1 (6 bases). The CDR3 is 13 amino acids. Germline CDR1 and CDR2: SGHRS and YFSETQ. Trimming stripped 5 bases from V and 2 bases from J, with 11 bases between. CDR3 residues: CASRQGPTYEQYF. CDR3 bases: TGCGCCAGCAGACAGGGCCCCACCTACGAGCAGTACTTC.

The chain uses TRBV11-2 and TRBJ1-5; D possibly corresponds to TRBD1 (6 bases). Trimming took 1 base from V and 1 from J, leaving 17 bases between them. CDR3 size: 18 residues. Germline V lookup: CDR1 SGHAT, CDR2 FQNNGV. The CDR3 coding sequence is TGTGCCAGCAGCTTAGGTGGCAGGGGTAGGGCGAGCAATCAGCCCCAGCATTTT. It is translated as CASSLGGRGRASNQPQHF.